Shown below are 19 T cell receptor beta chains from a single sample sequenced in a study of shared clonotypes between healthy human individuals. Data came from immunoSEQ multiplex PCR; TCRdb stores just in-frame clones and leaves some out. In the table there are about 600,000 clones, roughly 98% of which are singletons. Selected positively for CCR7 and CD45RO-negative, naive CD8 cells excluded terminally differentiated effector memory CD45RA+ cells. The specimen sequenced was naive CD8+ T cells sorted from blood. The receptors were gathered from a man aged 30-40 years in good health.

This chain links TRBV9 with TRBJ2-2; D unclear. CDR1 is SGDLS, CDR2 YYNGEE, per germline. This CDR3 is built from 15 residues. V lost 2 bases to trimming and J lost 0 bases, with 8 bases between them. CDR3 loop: CASSVLLANTGELFF. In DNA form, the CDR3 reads TGTGCCAGCAGCGTTTTATTAGCGAACACCGGGGAGCTGTTTTTT.

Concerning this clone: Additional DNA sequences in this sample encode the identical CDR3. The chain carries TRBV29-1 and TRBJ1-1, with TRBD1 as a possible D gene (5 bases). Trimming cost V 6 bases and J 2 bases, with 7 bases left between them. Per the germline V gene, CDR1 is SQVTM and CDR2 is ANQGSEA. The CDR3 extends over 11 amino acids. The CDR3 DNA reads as TGCAGCGTCCGGACAAACACTGAAGCTTTCTTT. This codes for CSVRTNTEAFF.

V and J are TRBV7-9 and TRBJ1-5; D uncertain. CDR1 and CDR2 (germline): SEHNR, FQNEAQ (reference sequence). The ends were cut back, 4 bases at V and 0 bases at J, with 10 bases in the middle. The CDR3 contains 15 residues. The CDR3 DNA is TGTGCCAGCAGCTCATCGGAATATAGCAATCAGCCCCAGCATTTT. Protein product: CASSSSEYSNQPQHF.

The CDR3 region is CASSFIAGGPLFEQYF. The CDR3 DNA sequence: TGTGCCAGCAGTTTTATCGCGGGAGGGCCTTTATTCGAGCAGTACTTC. The chain couples TRBV27 to TRBJ2-7; 9 nucleotides line up with TRBD2. The CDR3 has 16 residues. V lost 3 bases, J lost 6 bases, and 12 bases stayed unmatched. CDR1 is MNHEY, CDR2 SMNVEV, per germline (reference sequence).

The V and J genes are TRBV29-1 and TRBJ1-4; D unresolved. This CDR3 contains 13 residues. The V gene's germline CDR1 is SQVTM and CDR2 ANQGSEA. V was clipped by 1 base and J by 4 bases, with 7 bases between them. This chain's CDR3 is CSVEAENNEKLFF. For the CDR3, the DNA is TGCAGCGTTGAAGCGGAGAATAATGAAAAACTGTTTTTT.

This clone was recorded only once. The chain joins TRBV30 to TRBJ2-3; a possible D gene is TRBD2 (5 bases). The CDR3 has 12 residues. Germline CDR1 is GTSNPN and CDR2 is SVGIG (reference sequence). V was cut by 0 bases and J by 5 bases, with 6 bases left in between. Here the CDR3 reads CAWSVGGDTQYF. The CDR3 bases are TGTGCCTGGAGTGTAGGAGGAGATACGCAGTATTTT. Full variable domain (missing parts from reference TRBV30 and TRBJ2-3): SQTIHQWPATLVQPVGSPLSLECTVEGTSNPNLYWYRQAAGRGLQLLFYSVGIGQISSEVPQNLSASRPQDRQFILSSKKLLLSDSGFYLCAWSVGGDTQYFGPGTRLTVL.

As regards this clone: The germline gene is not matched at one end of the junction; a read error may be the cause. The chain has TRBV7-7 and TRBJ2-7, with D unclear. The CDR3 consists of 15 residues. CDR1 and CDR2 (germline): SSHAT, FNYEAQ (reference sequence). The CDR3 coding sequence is TGTGCTAGCAGCTTAGTCGGCCAAAGCTCCTACGAGCAGTACTTC. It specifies CASSLVGQSSYEQYF. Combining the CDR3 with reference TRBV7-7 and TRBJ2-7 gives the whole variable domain GAGVSQSPRYKVTKRGQDVTLRCDPISSHATLYWYQQALGQGPEFLTYFNYEAQPDKSGLPSDRFSAERPEGSISTLTIQRTEQRDSAMYRCASSLVGQSSYEQYFGPGTRLTVT.

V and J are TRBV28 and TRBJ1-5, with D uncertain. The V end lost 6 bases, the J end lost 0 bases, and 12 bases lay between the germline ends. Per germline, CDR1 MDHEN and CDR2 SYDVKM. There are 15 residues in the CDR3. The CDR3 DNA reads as TGTGCCAGCAGCCTAGGCACGGATAGCAATCAGCCCCAGCATTTT. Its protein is CASSLGTDSNQPQHF. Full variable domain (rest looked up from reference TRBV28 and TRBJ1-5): DVKVTQSSRYLVKRTGEKVFLECVQDMDHENMFWYRQDPGLGLRLIYFSYDVKMKEKGDIPEGYSVSREKKERFSLILESASTNQTSMYLCASSLGTDSNQPQHFGDGTRLSIL.

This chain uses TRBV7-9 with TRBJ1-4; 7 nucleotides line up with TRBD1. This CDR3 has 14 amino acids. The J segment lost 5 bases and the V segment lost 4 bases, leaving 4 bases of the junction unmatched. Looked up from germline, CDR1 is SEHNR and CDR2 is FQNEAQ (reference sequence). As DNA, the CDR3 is TGTGCCAGCAGCTGGGGACAGACGAATGAAAAACTGTTTTTT. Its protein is CASSWGQTNEKLFF.

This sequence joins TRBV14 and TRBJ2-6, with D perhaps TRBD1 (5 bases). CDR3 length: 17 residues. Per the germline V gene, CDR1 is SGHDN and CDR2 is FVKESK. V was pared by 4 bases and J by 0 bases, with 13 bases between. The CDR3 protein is CASSRFATVSGANVLTF. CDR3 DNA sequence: TGTGCCAGCAGCCGTTTCGCGACAGTCTCTGGGGCCAACGTCCTGACTTTC.

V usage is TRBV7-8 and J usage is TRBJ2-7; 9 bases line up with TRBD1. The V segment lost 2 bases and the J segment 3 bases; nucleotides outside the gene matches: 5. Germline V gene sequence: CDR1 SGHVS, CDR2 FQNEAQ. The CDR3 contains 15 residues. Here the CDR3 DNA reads TGTGCCAGCAGCTTACCCGGGACAGGGAACTACGAGCAGTACTTC. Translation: CASSLPGTGNYEQYF.

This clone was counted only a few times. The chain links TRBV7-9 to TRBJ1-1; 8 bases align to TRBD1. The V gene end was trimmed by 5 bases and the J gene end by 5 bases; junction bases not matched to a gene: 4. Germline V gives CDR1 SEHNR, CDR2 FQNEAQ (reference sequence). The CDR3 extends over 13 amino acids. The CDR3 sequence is CASSPTGVTEAFF. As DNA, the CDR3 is TGTGCCAGCAGCCCGACAGGGGTAACTGAAGCTTTCTTT.

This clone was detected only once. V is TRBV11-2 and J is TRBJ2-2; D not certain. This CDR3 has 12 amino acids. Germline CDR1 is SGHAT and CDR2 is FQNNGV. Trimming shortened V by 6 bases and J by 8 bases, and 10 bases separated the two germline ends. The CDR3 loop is CASSHHGGELFF. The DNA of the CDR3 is TGTGCCAGCAGTCACCATGGGGGGGAGCTGTTTTTT. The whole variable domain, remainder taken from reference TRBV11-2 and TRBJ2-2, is EAGVAQSPRYKIIEKRQSVAFWCNPISGHATLYWYQQILGQGPKLLIQFQNNGVVDDSQLPKDRFSAERLKGVDSTLKIQPAKLEDSAVYLCASSHHGGELFFGEGSRLTVL.

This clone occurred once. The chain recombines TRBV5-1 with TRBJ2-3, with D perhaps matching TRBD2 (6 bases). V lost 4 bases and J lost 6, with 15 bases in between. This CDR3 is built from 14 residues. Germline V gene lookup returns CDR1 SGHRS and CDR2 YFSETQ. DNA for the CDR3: TGCGCCAGCAGCCAATTTAGCGGAGGGGATACGCAGTATTTT. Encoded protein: CASSQFSGGDTQYF.

This CDR3 is CASNVGGYTF. CDR3 sequence (DNA): TGTGCCAGCAACGTCGGTGGCTACACCTTC. The V call is TRBV2, the J call TRBJ1-2; the D is unclear. Per the germline V gene, CDR1 is SNHLY and CDR2 is FYNNEI. This CDR3 comprises 10 residues. Trimming stripped 7 bases from V and 7 bases from J, with 7 bases between.

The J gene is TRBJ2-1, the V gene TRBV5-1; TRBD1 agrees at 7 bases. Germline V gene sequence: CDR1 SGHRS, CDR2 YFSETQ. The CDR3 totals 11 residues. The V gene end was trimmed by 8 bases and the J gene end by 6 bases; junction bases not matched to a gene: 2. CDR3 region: CASRQGNEQFF. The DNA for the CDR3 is TGCGCCAGTCGACAGGGCAATGAGCAGTTCTTC. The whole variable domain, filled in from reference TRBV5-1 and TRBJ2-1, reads KAGVTQTPRYLIKTRGQQVTLSCSPISGHRSVSWYQQTPGQGLQFLFEYFSETQRNKGNFPGRFSGRQFSNSRSEMNVSTLELGDSALYLCASRQGNEQFFGPGTRLTVL.

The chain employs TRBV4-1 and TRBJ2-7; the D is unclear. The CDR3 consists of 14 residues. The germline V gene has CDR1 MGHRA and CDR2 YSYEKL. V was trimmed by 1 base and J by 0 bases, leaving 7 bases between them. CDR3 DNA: TGCGCCAGCAGCCAAGGGGGAAGCTCCTACGAGCAGTACTTC. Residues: CASSQGGSSYEQYF.

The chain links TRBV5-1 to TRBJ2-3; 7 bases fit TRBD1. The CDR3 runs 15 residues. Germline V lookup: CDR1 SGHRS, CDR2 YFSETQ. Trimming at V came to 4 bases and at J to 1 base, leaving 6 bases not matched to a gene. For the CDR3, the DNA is TGCGCCAGCAGCGCACAGGGGTTCGGCACAGATACGCAGTATTTT. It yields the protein CASSAQGFGTDTQYF.

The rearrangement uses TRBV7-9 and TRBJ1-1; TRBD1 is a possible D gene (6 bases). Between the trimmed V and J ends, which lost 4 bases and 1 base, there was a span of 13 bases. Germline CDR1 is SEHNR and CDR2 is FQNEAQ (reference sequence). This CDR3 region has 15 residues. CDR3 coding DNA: TGTGCCAGCAGCTCGACGGGGGCCTCGAACACTGAAGCTTTCTTT. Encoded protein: CASSSTGASNTEAFF.